This entry features one T cell receptor (beta chain) sequence. Antigen specificity is unknown. Assay used: immunoSEQ multiplex PCR; TCRdb lists only in-frame clones, some missing. The sample lists fewer than 55,000 clones, about 90% occurring once. This specimen comes from a study of cytomegalovirus exposure and HLA in healthy donors. From germline, CDR1 is SGHNT and CDR2 YENEEA. The CDR3 runs to 13 residues. V was clipped by 5 bases and J by 6 bases; unmatched bases: 4. The study, taken as a whole, reports: Testing in vitro showed a few CMV-associated chains specific for CMV antigens. One later analysis, an examination of the 90 to 150 validation repertoires, found that first-cohort TCR clusters tended to co-occur in them.

The chain employs TRBV11-3 and TRBJ2-3; 8 bases are shared with TRBD1. The sequenced sample consisted of PBMCs. This clonotype was obtained from a man aged 18 to 30 in good health and CMV-seronegative. Here the CDR3 DNA reads TGTGCCAGCAGCCAGGGGGCAGCGGATACGCAGTATTTT. This codes for CASSQGAADTQYF.